Each of the 27 T cell receptor beta chains below was sequenced from the same sample in a study of cytomegalovirus exposure and HLA in healthy donors. Primers for the PCR totalled 60 Vbeta and 13 Jbeta. Assay used: immunoSEQ multiplex PCR; TCRdb lists only in-frame clones, some missing. The table records 150,000 to 200,000 clones, over 75% of them present only once. Sequences were obtained from PBMCs. The receptors here all came from a girl less than two years old in good health and CMV-seronegative.

The chain couples TRBV7-2 to TRBJ2-7; 12 nucleotides match TRBD2. The CDR3 is 15 residues long. Germline V gene sequence: CDR1 SGHTA, CDR2 FQGNSA. With V trimmed by 8 bases and J by 4 bases, 9 bases remained unmatched. CDR3 sequence reads: CASRERLAGVYEQYF. As DNA, the CDR3 is TGTGCCAGCCGCGAAAGACTAGCGGGGGTTTACGAGCAGTACTTC.

V gene TRBV2 combines with J gene TRBJ2-7, with a weak D call TRBD1 (6 bases). The V gene's germline CDR1 is SNHLY and CDR2 FYNNEI. This CDR3 comprises 14 residues. Trimming removed 7 bases from V and 1 base from J, with 14 bases in between. The CDR3, as DNA: TGTGCCAGCACTAGACAGGATCCGTCCTACGAGCAGTACTTC. Its protein product is CASTRQDPSYEQYF.

The V gene is TRBV27, the J gene TRBJ1-2; D is unresolved. Trimming took off 0 bases at V and 2 bases at J, with 7 bases between the two ends. The CDR3 is 14 residues long. Per the germline V gene, CDR1 is MNHEY and CDR2 is SMNVEV (reference sequence). The CDR3 is CASSLSYKNYGYTF. CDR3 bases: TGTGCCAGCAGTTTATCATACAAAAACTATGGCTACACCTTC.

The chain is built from TRBV5-6 and TRBJ2-3, with D maybe TRBD2 (6 bases). CDR1 SGHDT and CDR2 YYEEEE come from the germline V gene. V lost 4 bases and J 0 bases, leaving 18 bases between the germline ends. This CDR3 is built from 17 residues. CDR3 residues: CASSPTRDSASTDTQYF. The DNA of the CDR3 is TGTGCCAGCAGCCCTACGCGGGATAGCGCCAGCACAGATACGCAGTATTTT.

The chain employs TRBV12-5 and TRBJ2-1; TRBD2 might be the D (5 bases). Germline V gene sequence: CDR1 LGHNT, CDR2 FRNRAP. The V end was cut by 2 bases, the J end by 8 bases, with 16 bases between. This CDR3 is 15 amino acids long. The DNA for the CDR3 is TGTGCTAGTGGTTTGCGCGGGCCTCGGAACGATGAGCAGTTCTTC. This codes for CASGLRGPRNDEQFF.

The genes are TRBV4-3 and TRBJ1-2; 8 bases are a match to TRBD1. The CDR3 contains 14 residues. Losses at the gene ends were 2 bases for V and 7 bases for J; bases not matched to a gene: 6. Germline V gene lookup returns CDR1 LGHNA and CDR2 YSLEER. The CDR3 nucleotides read TGCGCCAGCAGCCAACTCCAGGGGGCGCGTGGCTACACCTTC. Protein product: CASSQLQGARGYTF.

The J gene is TRBJ2-7, the V gene TRBV11-1, with D possibly matching TRBD2 (6 bases). Germline V lookup: CDR1 SGHAT, CDR2 FQDESV (reference sequence). V dropped 6 bases and J dropped 2 bases, with 14 bases sitting between them. The CDR3 totals 14 residues. The CDR3 DNA is TGTGCCAGCAGTCTACGCGGGACCCCCTACGAGCAGTACTTC. It specifies CASSLRGTPYEQYF.

A note on this clone: The germline gene is not matched at one end of the junction; a read error may be the cause. The chain carries TRBV7-9 and TRBJ2-7; 12 bases map to TRBD1. CDR1 SEHNR and CDR2 FQNEAQ come from the germline V gene (reference sequence). This CDR3 spans 15 amino acids. Written as DNA, the CDR3 is TGTTCCAGCAGCTTCGGGACAGGGGGCACCTACGAGCAGTACTTC. Encoded protein: CSSSFGTGGTYEQYF.

The CDR3 protein is CASSRESYNEQFF. The CDR3 DNA reads TGTGCCAGCAGCCGCGAATCCTACAATGAGCAGTTCTTC. The chain carries TRBV11-3 and TRBJ2-1; D not certain. There are 13 residues in the CDR3. V lost 5 bases to trimming and J lost 1 base, with 6 bases between them. CDR1 is SGHNT and CDR2 is YENEEA in the germline V gene.

V gene TRBV18 combines with J gene TRBJ1-2; 7 positions agree with TRBD1. V lost 1 base, J lost 10 bases, and 12 bases stayed unmatched. Germline CDR1 reads KGHSH; CDR2 reads LQKENI. The CDR3 is 15 residues long. CDR3 sequence reads: CASSPLPGTEMNYTF. CDR3 nucleotide sequence: TGTGCCAGCTCACCACTCCCCGGGACAGAGATGAACTACACCTTC.

The gene calls are TRBV6-5 and TRBJ2-3; TRBD1 matches 7 bases. The trim removed 3 bases at V and 2 bases at J, leaving 2 bases unmatched. The germline V gene has CDR1 MNHEY and CDR2 SVGAGI. This CDR3 comprises 14 residues. The chain's CDR3 is CASSYTGATDTQYF. DNA for the CDR3: TGTGCCAGCAGTTATACAGGGGCCACAGATACGCAGTATTTT.

V is TRBV2 and J is TRBJ2-3; D unclear. The V end was cut by 1 base, the J end by 2 bases, with 4 bases between. The germline V gene has CDR1 SNHLY and CDR2 FYNNEI. The CDR3 sequence is 13 residues long. The CDR3 coding sequence is TGTGCCAGCAGTGAAGTCAACACAGATACGCAGTATTTT. It encodes CASSEVNTDTQYF. The variable domain in full, completed from reference TRBV2 and TRBJ2-3, reads EPEVTQTPSHQVTQMGQEVILRCVPISNHLYFYWYRQILGQKVEFLVSFYNNEISEKSEIFDDQFSVERPDGSNFTLKIRSTKLEDSAMYFCASSEVNTDTQYFGPGTRLTVL.

The V and J genes are TRBV6-1 and TRBJ1-1, with D possibly being TRBD1 (6 bases). This CDR3 region has 14 residues. Germline V gene sequence: CDR1 MNHNS, CDR2 SASEGT. The ends were cut back, 5 bases at V and 5 bases at J, with 15 bases in the middle. This CDR3 reads CASSLGKGGTEAFF. DNA for the CDR3: TGTGCCAGCAGTCTGGGGAAAGGGGGAACTGAAGCTTTCTTT.

V is TRBV5-4 and J is TRBJ2-3, with D possibly matching TRBD2 (7 bases). Deletions cut 2 bases from V and 1 base from J, with 11 bases between. CDR1 is SGHNT and CDR2 is YYREEE in the germline V gene (reference sequence). The CDR3 has 15 residues. The CDR3 protein is CASSFSGGRTDTQYF. The CDR3 region has the DNA TGTGCCAGCAGCTTTTCGGGGGGCCGCACAGATACGCAGTATTTT. Full variable domain (outside the CDR3, taken from reference TRBV5-4 and TRBJ2-3): ETGVTQSPTHLIKTRGQQVTLRCSSQSGHNTVSWYQQALGQGPQFIFQYYREEENGRGNFPPRFSGLQFPNYSSELNVNALELDDSALYLCASSFSGGRTDTQYFGPGTRLTVL.

The chain uses TRBV6-1 and TRBJ2-1, with 12 bases that match TRBD2. The V gene's germline CDR1 is MNHNS and CDR2 SASEGT. J lost 6 bases, V lost 5 bases, and 5 bases had no gene match. This CDR3 is 15 amino acids long. The CDR3 loop reads CASSFLAGGPNEQFF. The CDR3 DNA follows: TGTGCCAGCAGTTTTCTAGCGGGGGGGCCCAATGAGCAGTTCTTC.

This chain joins TRBV14 and TRBJ1-2, with D tentatively TRBD1 (5 bases). From germline, CDR1 is SGHDN and CDR2 FVKESK. Trimming removed 4 bases from V and 2 bases from J, with 14 bases in between. CDR3 length: 15 residues. CDR3 residues: CASSPGLVGNYGYTF. In nucleotides, the CDR3 is TGTGCCAGCAGCCCGGGACTTGTAGGCAACTATGGCTACACCTTC.

The rearrangement uses TRBV18 and TRBJ1-6, with unresolved D. The V gene's germline CDR1 is KGHSH and CDR2 LQKENI. CDR3 size: 14 residues. Deletions cut 1 base from V and 13 bases from J, with 14 bases between. The CDR3 coding sequence is TGTGCCAGCTCACCACAATCCCGGGAGGAGCCCCTCCACTTT. Translating gives CASSPQSREEPLHF.

The chain couples TRBV30 to TRBJ2-7, with D possibly matching TRBD2 (6 bases). CDR1 is GTSNPN, CDR2 SVGIG, per germline (reference sequence). CDR3 length equals 13 residues. Trimming removed 2 bases at V and 3 bases at J, with 11 bases between. As DNA, the CDR3 is TGTGCCTGGAGTCCGGGACTGTTCTACGAGCAGTACTTC. Amino acids: CAWSPGLFYEQYF.

The rearrangement uses TRBV30 and TRBJ1-2, with D uncertain. This CDR3 comprises 16 residues. CDR1 and CDR2 from the germline V gene are GTSNPN and SVGIG (reference sequence). V was cut by 3 bases and J by 7 bases, with 24 bases left in between. DNA for the CDR3: TGTGCCTGGAGGCCCAGTTATGGGCTTTCTGTGGGTGGCTACACCTTC. Translated, it gives CAWRPSYGLSVGGYTF.

The CDR3 region has the DNA TGTGCCAGCTCACCAATGGCAGGGTTGGACACCATATATTTT. The encoded protein is CASSPMAGLDTIYF. The chain links TRBV18 to TRBJ1-3; tentatively, D is TRBD1 (5 bases). The CDR3 is 14 residues long. CDR1 is KGHSH and CDR2 is LQKENI in the germline V gene. V was trimmed by 2 bases and J by 8 bases, leaving 13 bases between them.

The genes are TRBV4-2 and TRBJ1-1; D is unclear. Germline assignment: CDR1 LGHNA and CDR2 YNFKEQ. The CDR3 consists of 13 residues. Trimming stripped 3 bases from V and 5 bases from J, with 10 bases between. The DNA for the CDR3 is TGTGCCAGCAGCCATACCTCGGGGACTGAAGCTTTCTTT. It encodes CASSHTSGTEAFF.

V usage is TRBV29-1 and J usage is TRBJ1-1, with TRBD1 matching 8 bases. Germline CDR1 and CDR2: SQVTM and ANQGSEA. J was trimmed by 1 base and V by 7 bases; bases with no gene match: 8. The CDR3 loop spans 14 amino acids. The CDR3 is CSGGQGPGNTEAFF. CDR3 bases: TGCAGCGGTGGACAGGGACCGGGGAACACTGAAGCTTTCTTT.

The chain joins TRBV30 to TRBJ1-5; possibly TRBD1 for D (6 bases). Trimming pared 4 bases from V and 3 bases from J, leaving 31 bases between. The CDR3 is made up of 20 amino acids. CDR1 and CDR2 from the germline V gene are GTSNPN and SVGIG (reference sequence). CDR3 nucleotides: TGTGCCTGGATCATTATTCGCCGTCTTAGAACAGGGTGGGACAATCAGCCCCAGCATTTT. It specifies CAWIIIRRLRTGWDNQPQHF. Complete variable domain (other parts from reference TRBV30 and TRBJ1-5): SQTIHQWPATLVQPVGSPLSLECTVEGTSNPNLYWYRQAAGRGLQLLFYSVGIGQISSEVPQNLSASRPQDRQFILSSKKLLLSDSGFYLCAWIIIRRLRTGWDNQPQHFGDGTRLSIL.

This rearrangement joins TRBV6-1 to TRBJ1-1; D unclear. There are 14 residues in the CDR3. The ends were cut back, 10 bases at V and 5 bases at J, with 20 bases in the middle. The germline gives CDR1 MNHNS, CDR2 SASEGT. CDR3 in DNA: TGTGCCAATGAGGTTGGAGGTATAAGGACTGAAGCTTTCTTT. This sequence encodes CANEVGGIRTEAFF.

The genes are TRBV27 and TRBJ2-3; 8 bases agree with TRBD1. The CDR3 is 21 amino acids. Per the germline V gene, CDR1 is MNHEY and CDR2 is SMNVEV (reference sequence). The J segment lost 3 bases and the V segment lost 6 bases, leaving 26 bases of the junction unmatched. The CDR3 is CASRGELTGVISHTVTDTQYF. The CDR3, as DNA: TGTGCCAGCAGGGGGGAACTGACAGGGGTAATAAGTCACACAGTAACAGATACGCAGTATTTT.

The chain couples TRBV5-1 to TRBJ2-7; no clear D. The V end was cut by 4 bases, the J end by 3 bases, with 11 bases between. The CDR3 loop spans 13 amino acids. Germline lookup yields CDR1 SGHRS and CDR2 YFSETQ. CDR3 amino acids: CASSPRGFYEQYF. Written as DNA, the CDR3 is TGCGCCAGCAGCCCTAGAGGTTTCTACGAGCAGTACTTC.

The J gene is TRBJ2-4, the V gene TRBV19, with a weak D call TRBD1 (6 bases). V was clipped by 7 bases and J by 8 bases, with 15 bases between them. The germline V gene has CDR1 LNHDA and CDR2 SQIVND (reference sequence). CDR3 size: 13 residues. The DNA for the CDR3 is TGTGCCAGTATCGGGACAAGTCGGCACATTCAGTACTTC. Amino acids: CASIGTSRHIQYF.